Listed here is a single T cell receptor beta chain. This clone was detected only once. Its antigen target is currently unknown. Base qualities are not recorded, but no much larger clone differs from it by a single base. This specimen comes from a study of blood T cell repertoires in COVID-19 (dated by TCRdb to the early 2020s). For context, the study as a whole: Samples from collaborators originated in the United States, Italy and Spain and spanned both the acute and convalescent phases of COVID-19. The dataset comprised deeply sampled blood TCRbeta repertoires from subjects exposed to, actively infected with, or recovered from COVID-19. A freely available public database, intended as a resource for researchers studying the immune response to SARS-CoV-2, is where the repertoires were released. Sample metadata almost always included a de-identified subject ID, COVID-19 status, age in years and sex. Where available, HLA class I and class II types were taken from metadata supplied by the sample provider and were not determined by assay-based typing. The material from the prospective study consisted of cDNA or gDNA derived from T cells, B-cell-depleted T cells, or PBMCs. Samples came from the ongoing ImmuneRACE study (first 160 participants) plus 1,254 subjects from 6 global collaborators.

TCRbeta CDR3 regions were amplified from genomic DNA by means of the immunoSEQ Assay, a bias-controlled multiplex PCR. In the original analysis: The number of nucleated cells in each sample was estimated from the amplification of reference gene primers within the assay. To quantify the absolute abundance of each unique TCRbeta CDR3 rearrangement, sequence reads were collapsed and filtered. Productive Simpson clonality was computed per sample as the square root of Simpson's diversity index over productive rearrangements. TCRdb provides this immuneACCESS table in a form limited to in-frame rearrangements. Some clones are lacking; in checked studies, under half of them reflect an unresolved V gene, and why the rest are absent is not known. The D gene and trimming were derived from the DNA, and the V and J assignments and clone size from that table. The sample table contains about 190,000 clones; only one count was recorded for about 83% of them. The ten largest account for approximately 5.1% of the sample.

Collaborating institutions collected whole blood in K2EDTA tubes following their own protocols. Collaborator samples were shipped for TCRbeta analysis as frozen whole blood, isolated PBMCs, or DNA extracted from either sample type. Study-level results and caveats: How much clinical and demographic metadata was included differed by source and by participant, and the metadata was provided uncurated.

Taken from cysteine to phenylalanine, the CDR3 has 16 residues. Just CDR3 DNA is preserved here, 48 bases in frame from base 1. CDR1 and CDR2, looked up from the germline V gene (reference sequence), are GTSNPN and SVGIG. After removal of 4 bases from V and 4 bases from J, the junction retains 7 bases not matched to a gene. This receptor was taken from a woman aged 70-85 years with active or convalescent COVID-19. In this chain, TRBV30 is recombined with TRBJ2-1; 13 junctional bases match TRBD2. Specimen: peripheral blood. The CDR3 reads as follows: CAWIGLAGVLYNEQFF. The DNA reads as follows: TGTGCCTGGATTGGACTAGCGGGAGTGTTGTACAATGAGCAGTTCTTC.